This T cell receptor (beta chain) was captured in a study of identical twins. In germline, CDR1 is MNHEY, CDR2 SMNVEV (reference sequence). The CDR3 covers 14 residues. V was shortened by 6 bases and J by 3 bases, with 9 bases between the two germline ends. A universal primer site was added by template switching, and unique molecular identifiers were carried by the cDNA. Each CDR3 protein is one row after TCRdb ran MiXCR on the 5' RACE reads. The sample lists roughly 630,000 distinct CDR3 sequences, roughly 6.6% occurring once. Study outcomes and limitations: Conclusions were based on cross-sectional statistical analysis, without following the same donors.

This clonotype was detected ten times or more. The antigen is not known. The sample also formed part of further work on yellow fever vaccine responses in identical twins.

What was sequenced was PBMCs. This chain uses TRBV27 with TRBJ2-6; possible D gene TRBD1, 6 bases. The origin of this receptor is a woman between 18 and 29 years old in good health. As DNA, the CDR3 is TGTGCCAGCAGGGGGACAAATGGGGCCAACGTCCTGACTTTC. It specifies CASRGTNGANVLTF.